The 20 T cell receptor beta chains below come from one sample, sequenced in a study of OX40 agonist ivuxolimab in advanced cancers. Repertoires were generated with immunoSEQ multiplex PCR, while TCRdb's copy carries only in-frame clones and drops some. Seen here are 60,000 to 90,000 clones, roughly 84% observed once, and the top ten hold approximately 6.2%. The material sequenced was CD4+ or CD8+ T cells sorted from blood, taken in a trial of the OX40 agonist ivuxolimab. The receptors here all came from an adult with an advanced solid tumor such as melanoma, head and neck, liver or kidney cancer.

CDR3 protein: CASSVAASGNGEQYF. CDR3 bases: TGTGCCAGCAGCGTAGCGGCTAGCGGGAATGGGGAGCAGTACTTC. This rearrangement joins TRBV9 to TRBJ2-7, with 9 bases identical to TRBD2. The CDR3 runs to 15 residues. The trim removed 0 bases at V and 7 bases at J, leaving 8 bases unmatched. Germline-derived CDR1 and CDR2 are SGDLS and YYNGEE.

The chain couples TRBV25-1 to TRBJ1-5; no clear D. Germline lookup yields CDR1 MGHDK and CDR2 SYGVNS. The CDR3 loop spans 12 amino acids. Trimming took off 7 bases at V and 2 bases at J, with 6 bases between the two ends. The CDR3 loop is CASMQGNQPQHF. The CDR3, as DNA: TGTGCCAGCATGCAGGGCAATCAGCCCCAGCATTTT.

V usage is TRBV7-2 and J usage is TRBJ2-1; D unresolved. The germline CDR1 and CDR2 sequences are SGHTA and FQGNSA. V was clipped by 2 bases and J by 7 bases, with 6 bases between them. This CDR3 spans 12 amino acids. The CDR3 DNA reads TGTGCCAGCAGCTTATTAATGAATGAGCAGTTCTTC. Its protein product is CASSLLMNEQFF.

The V gene is TRBV9, the J gene TRBJ1-1, with 9 bases matching TRBD1. The CDR3 consists of 14 residues. The ends lost 4 bases at V and 6 bases at J; junction bases unmatched: 7. Per the germline V gene, CDR1 is SGDLS and CDR2 is YYNGEE. As DNA, the CDR3 is TGTGCCAGCAGCCTCTCGGACAGGGGCTCTGAAGCTTTCTTT. It specifies CASSLSDRGSEAFF.

V and J are TRBV28 and TRBJ2-2; TRBD1 matches at 8 bases. CDR1 and CDR2 from the germline V gene are MDHEN and SYDVKM. The CDR3 is made up of 15 amino acids. The junction had 6 bases not matched to a gene; V was cut back by 5 bases and J by 4 bases. CDR3 DNA: TGTGCCAGCAGTCCCGCAACAGGGGGCACCGGGGAGCTGTTTTTT. Translation gives CASSPATGGTGELFF.

This clone was detected once. The chain employs TRBV5-4 and TRBJ1-1; D unclear. The CDR3 runs 13 residues. Looked up from germline, CDR1 is SGHNT and CDR2 is YYREEE (reference sequence). The V end lost 3 bases, the J end lost 1 base, and 7 bases lay between the germline ends. CDR3 nucleotide sequence: TGTGCCAGCAGCTCAAACAGGAACACTGAAGCTTTCTTT. It specifies CASSSNRNTEAFF.

This chain joins TRBV10-3 and TRBJ2-3; 10 nucleotides align to TRBD2. The CDR3 is made up of 16 amino acids. V shed 6 bases, J shed 3 bases, and the junction held 9 bases outside the gene matches. The germline V gene encodes CDR1 ENHRY and CDR2 SYGVKD. The CDR3, as DNA: TGTGCCATCAGGGGGCTAGCGGGGGTCGGGACAGATACGCAGTATTTT. It is translated as CAIRGLAGVGTDTQYF.

J is TRBJ1-1 and V is TRBV2; unclear D gene. Trimming stripped 5 bases from V and 2 bases from J, with 12 bases between. The CDR3 consists of 14 residues. Germline V gene lookup returns CDR1 SNHLY and CDR2 FYNNEI. CDR3 in amino acids: CASSSRVFNTEAFF. CDR3 nucleotides: TGTGCCAGCAGTTCTAGAGTATTTAACACTGAAGCTTTCTTT.

This sequence joins TRBV28 and TRBJ2-3, with D possibly matching TRBD1 (6 bases). V dropped 10 bases and J dropped 6 bases, with 20 bases sitting between them. CDR1 is MDHEN and CDR2 is SYDVKM in the germline V gene. This CDR3 region has 14 residues. CDR3: CATNRERSRDTQYF. The CDR3 region has the DNA TGTGCCACTAACAGGGAAAGGTCCAGGGATACGCAGTATTTT.

This clone was seen once. This rearrangement joins TRBV20-1 to TRBJ2-3; D not resolved. V lost 8 bases and J 4 bases, leaving 10 bases between the germline ends. CDR1 and CDR2 (germline): DFQATT, SNEGSKA (reference sequence). The CDR3 sequence is 11 residues long. CDR3 sequence reads: CSSYRADTQYF. CDR3 in DNA: TGCAGTAGCTATAGGGCAGATACGCAGTATTTT.

The chain recombines TRBV5-5 with TRBJ1-4; a possible D gene is TRBD1 (6 bases). V gave up 4 bases and J gave up 8 bases, with 18 bases separating them. Germline assignment: CDR1 SGHKS and CDR2 YYEKEE (reference sequence). The CDR3 consists of 15 residues. CDR3 protein: CASSPTGFREEKLFF. The DNA for the CDR3 is TGTGCCAGCAGCCCAACAGGGTTTCGGGAAGAAAAACTGTTTTTT.

The rearrangement joins TRBV7-9 to TRBJ1-4; 9 bases are a match to TRBD1. The CDR3 runs 17 residues. The J segment lost 10 bases and the V segment lost 4 bases, leaving 16 bases of the junction unmatched. CDR1 is SEHNR and CDR2 is FQNEAQ in the germline V gene (reference sequence). CDR3 DNA: TGTGCCAGCAGCTCGGGACAGGGATCGAGGTTAGGTGGAAAACTGTTTTTT. Protein sequence: CASSSGQGSRLGGKLFF.

CDR3 loop: CASKASGRDNEQFF. The CDR3 nucleotides read TGTGCCAGTAAGGCTAGCGGGAGAGATAATGAGCAGTTCTTC. The chain employs TRBV19 and TRBJ2-1, with TRBD2 identical over 10 bases. The CDR3 is 14 residues long. The V and J ends lost 7 bases and 7 bases, in that order; junction bases with no gene match: 7. Germline V gives CDR1 LNHDA, CDR2 SQIVND (reference sequence).

The rearrangement joins TRBV7-6 to TRBJ2-1, with a tentative D call TRBD2 (5 bases). The germline V gene encodes CDR1 SGHVS and CDR2 FNYEAQ. CDR3 length: 17 amino acids. Trimming removed 5 bases at V and 0 bases at J, with 17 bases between. CDR3 protein: CASSPGPIASSYNEQFF. The CDR3 bases are TGTGCCAGCAGCCCCGGCCCCATAGCGAGCTCCTACAATGAGCAGTTCTTC. The full variable domain, completed using reference TRBV7-6 and TRBJ2-1, is GAGVSQSPRYKVTKRGQDVALRCDPISGHVSLYWYRQALGQGPEFLTYFNYEAQQDKSGLPNDRFSAERPEGSISTLTIQRTEQRDSAMYRCASSPGPIASSYNEQFFGPGTRLTVL.

This chain links TRBV7-2 with TRBJ2-7; D is perhaps TRBD1 (5 bases). V lost 1 base, J lost 3 bases, and 13 bases lay in between. The CDR3 loop spans 15 amino acids. Germline V gene data show CDR1 as SGHTA and CDR2 as FQGNSA. CDR3 sequence: CASSLEGINSYEQYF. The DNA of the CDR3 is TGTGCCAGCAGCTTAGAGGGGATTAACAGCTACGAGCAGTACTTC. The variable domain in full, completed from reference TRBV7-2 and TRBJ2-7, reads GAGVSQSPSNKVTEKGKDVELRCDPISGHTALYWYRQSLGQGLEFLIYFQGNSAPDKSGLPSDRFSAERTGGSVSTLTIQRTQQEDSAVYLCASSLEGINSYEQYFGPGTRLTVT.

This clone came up a few times. V is TRBV11-1 and J is TRBJ2-5, with 7 nucleotides matching TRBD1. The V and J ends lost 1 base and 4 bases, in that order; junction bases with no gene match: 9. The CDR3 runs to 16 residues. CDR1 is SGHAT, CDR2 FQDESV, per germline (reference sequence). CDR3 amino acids: CASSLEAGGRGETQYF. Written as DNA, the CDR3 is TGTGCCAGCAGCTTAGAGGCAGGGGGAAGGGGAGAGACCCAGTACTTC.

This chain joins TRBV27 and TRBJ1-2, with 7 bases fitting TRBD1. This CDR3 has 15 residues. Trimming took 5 bases from V and 4 from J; bases not matched to a gene: 10. Germline V gene lookup returns CDR1 MNHEY and CDR2 SMNVEV (reference sequence). The CDR3 DNA sequence: TGTGCCAGCAGTCCCTCGGACAGGAAACTCTATGGCTACACCTTC. This codes for CASSPSDRKLYGYTF.

V usage is TRBV11-2 and J usage is TRBJ1-6, with 8 positions matching TRBD1. CDR1 SGHAT and CDR2 FQNNGV come from the germline V gene. The CDR3 covers 15 residues. V was clipped by 4 bases and J by 3 bases; unmatched bases: 2. This chain's CDR3 is CASSSGQGYNSPLHF. DNA for the CDR3: TGTGCCAGCAGCTCTGGACAGGGCTATAATTCACCCCTCCACTTT.

The rearrangement links TRBV6-5 to TRBJ2-6; no clear D gene. V was pared by 7 bases and J by 4 bases, with 8 bases between. The CDR3 is made up of 13 amino acids. Germline CDR1 reads MNHEY; CDR2 reads SVGAGI. The CDR3 spells CASKRLGANVLTF. The CDR3, as DNA: TGTGCCAGCAAGAGGTTGGGGGCCAACGTCCTGACTTTC.

J is TRBJ1-1 and V is TRBV28; tentatively, D is TRBD1 (5 bases). CDR1 and CDR2 from the germline V gene are MDHEN and SYDVKM. V gave up 4 bases and J gave up 2 bases, with 14 bases separating them. The CDR3 contains 15 residues. CDR3 protein: CASSWTMADNTEAFF. CDR3 nucleotide sequence: TGTGCCAGCAGTTGGACAATGGCAGATAACACTGAAGCTTTCTTT.